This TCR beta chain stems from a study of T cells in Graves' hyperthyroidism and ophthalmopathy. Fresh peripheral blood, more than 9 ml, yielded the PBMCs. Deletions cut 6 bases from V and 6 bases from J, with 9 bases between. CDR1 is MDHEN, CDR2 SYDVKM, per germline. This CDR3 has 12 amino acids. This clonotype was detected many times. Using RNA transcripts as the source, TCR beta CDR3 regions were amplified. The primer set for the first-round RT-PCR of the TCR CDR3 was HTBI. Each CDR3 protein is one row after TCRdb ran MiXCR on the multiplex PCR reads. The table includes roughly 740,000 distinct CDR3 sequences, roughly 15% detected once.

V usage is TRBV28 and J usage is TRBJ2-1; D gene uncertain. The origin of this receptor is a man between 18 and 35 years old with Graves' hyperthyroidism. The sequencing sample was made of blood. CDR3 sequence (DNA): TGTGCCAGCAGAGAAAGCCCCAATGAGCAGTTCTTC. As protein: CASRESPNEQFF.